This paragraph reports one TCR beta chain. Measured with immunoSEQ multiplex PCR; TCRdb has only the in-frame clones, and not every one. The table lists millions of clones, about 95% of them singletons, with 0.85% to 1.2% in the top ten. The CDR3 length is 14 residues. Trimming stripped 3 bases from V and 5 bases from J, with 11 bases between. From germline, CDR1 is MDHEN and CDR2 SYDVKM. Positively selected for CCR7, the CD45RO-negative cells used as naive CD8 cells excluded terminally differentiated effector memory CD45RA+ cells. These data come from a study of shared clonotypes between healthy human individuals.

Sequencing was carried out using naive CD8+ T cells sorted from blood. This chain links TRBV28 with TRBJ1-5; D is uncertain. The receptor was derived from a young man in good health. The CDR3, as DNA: TGTGCCAGCAGTTTTGGCGGCTCGGATCAGCCCCAGCATTTT. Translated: CASSFGGSDQPQHF.